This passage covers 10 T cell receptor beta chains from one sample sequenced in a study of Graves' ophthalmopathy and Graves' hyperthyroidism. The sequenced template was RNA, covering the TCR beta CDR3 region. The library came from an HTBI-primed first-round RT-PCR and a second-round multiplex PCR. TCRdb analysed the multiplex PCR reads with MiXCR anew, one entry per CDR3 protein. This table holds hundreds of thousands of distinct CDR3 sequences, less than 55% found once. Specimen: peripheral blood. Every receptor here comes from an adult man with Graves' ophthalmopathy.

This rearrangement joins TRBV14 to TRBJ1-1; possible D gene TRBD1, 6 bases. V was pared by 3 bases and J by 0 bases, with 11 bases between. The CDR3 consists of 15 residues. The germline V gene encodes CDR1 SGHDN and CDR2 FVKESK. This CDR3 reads CASSQTGTLNTEAFF. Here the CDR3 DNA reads TGTGCCAGCAGCCAGACCGGGACATTGAACACTGAAGCTTTCTTT.

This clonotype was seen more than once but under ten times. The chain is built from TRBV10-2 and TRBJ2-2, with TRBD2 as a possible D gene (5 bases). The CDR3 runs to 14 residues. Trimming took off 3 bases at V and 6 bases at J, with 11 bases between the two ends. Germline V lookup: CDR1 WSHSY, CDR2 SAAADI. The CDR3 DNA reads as TGCGCCAGCAGTGAAAGTAGCGAACCCGGGGAGCTGTTTTTT. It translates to CASSESSEPGELFF.

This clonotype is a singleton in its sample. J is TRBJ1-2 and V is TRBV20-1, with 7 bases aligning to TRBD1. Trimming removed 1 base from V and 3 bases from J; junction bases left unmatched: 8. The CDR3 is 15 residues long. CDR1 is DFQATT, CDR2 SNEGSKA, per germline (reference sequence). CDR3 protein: CSARVLPTGDYGYTF. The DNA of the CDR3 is TGCAGTGCTAGAGTGCTCCCCACAGGGGACTATGGCTACACCTTC.

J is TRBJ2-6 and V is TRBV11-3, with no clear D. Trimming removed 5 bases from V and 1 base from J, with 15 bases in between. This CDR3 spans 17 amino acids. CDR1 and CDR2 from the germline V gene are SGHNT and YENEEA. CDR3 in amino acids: CASSPGLGESGANVLTF. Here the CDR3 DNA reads TGTGCCAGCAGCCCCGGCCTGGGTGAGTCTGGGGCCAACGTCCTGACTTTC.

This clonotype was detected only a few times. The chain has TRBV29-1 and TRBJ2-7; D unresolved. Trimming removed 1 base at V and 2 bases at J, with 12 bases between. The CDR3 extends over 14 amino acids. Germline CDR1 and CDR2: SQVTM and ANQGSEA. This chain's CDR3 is CSVEVGWATYEQYF. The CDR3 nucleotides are TGCAGCGTTGAAGTTGGGTGGGCTACCTACGAGCAGTACTTC.

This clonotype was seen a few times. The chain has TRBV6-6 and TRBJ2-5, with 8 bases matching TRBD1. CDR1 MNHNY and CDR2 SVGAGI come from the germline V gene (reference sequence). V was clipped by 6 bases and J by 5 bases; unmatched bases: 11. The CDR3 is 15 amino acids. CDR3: CASSETRGLWETQYF. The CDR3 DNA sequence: TGTGCCAGCAGCGAAACCAGGGGGCTCTGGGAGACCCAGTACTTC.

The CDR3 protein is CASSYLLPGNTEAFF. The DNA for the CDR3 is TGTGCCAGCAGCTACCTCCTCCCAGGGAACACTGAAGCTTTCTTT. J is TRBJ1-1 and V is TRBV7-9; D unresolved. V lost 4 bases, J lost 1 base, and 13 bases lay in between. CDR3 length: 15 amino acids. CDR1 is SEHNR, CDR2 FQNEAQ, per germline (reference sequence). Full variable domain (remainder filled in from reference TRBV7-9 and TRBJ1-1): DTGVSQNPRHKITKRGQNVTFRCDPISEHNRLYWYRQTLGQGPEFLTYFQNEAQLEKSRLLSDRFSAERPKGSFSTLEIQRTEQGDSAMYLCASSYLLPGNTEAFFGQGTRLTVV.

CDR3 coding DNA: TGCAGTGCCACTAGCGGGTACGAGCAGTACTTC. Protein sequence: CSATSGYEQYF. The chain couples TRBV20-1 to TRBJ2-7, with 9 bases fitting TRBD2. The V gene's germline CDR1 is DFQATT and CDR2 SNEGSKA (reference sequence). Unmatched junction bases numbered 1, after V lost 6 bases and J lost 4 bases. CDR3 length: 11 amino acids.

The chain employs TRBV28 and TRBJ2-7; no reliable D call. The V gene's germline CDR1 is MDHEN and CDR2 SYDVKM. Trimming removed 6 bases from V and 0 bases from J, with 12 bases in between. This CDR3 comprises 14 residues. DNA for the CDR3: TGTGCCAGCAGCCCCCGGGCCCTCTCCTACGAGCAGTACTTC. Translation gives CASSPRALSYEQYF.

The CDR3: CASSYSTQGQSTIYF. The CDR3, as DNA: TGTGCCAGCAGTTACTCGACTCAGGGGCAGAGCACCATATATTTT. The chain has TRBV6-1 and TRBJ1-3, with a possible D match to TRBD1 (6 bases). Germline assignment: CDR1 MNHNS and CDR2 SASEGT. CDR3 size: 15 residues. Trimming left V 5 bases short and J 9 bases short, with 20 bases between.